This T cell receptor beta chain was documented in a study of shared clonotypes between healthy human individuals. The CDR3 runs 18 residues. V dropped 0 bases and J dropped 6 bases, with 20 bases sitting between them. Germline CDR1 reads LGHNA; CDR2 reads YSLEER. The table came from immunoSEQ multiplex PCR; TCRdb's copy has only in-frame clones and leaves some out. The sample lists some 690,000 clones, about 92% occurring once. The chain uses TRBV4-3 and TRBJ2-2, with a possible D match to TRBD1 (6 bases). The sample was memory CD8+ T cells from PBMCs. Subset indicated: CD45RO+ cells pooled with CCR7-negative TemRA cells. The sequence derives from a man between 18 and 29 years old in good health. Some clones in this sample may be carry-over from other donors' samples. The CDR3 sequence: CASSQEDGAGEGAGELFF. The CDR3 bases are TGCGCCAGCAGCCAAGAAGACGGGGCAGGGGAAGGAGCCGGGGAGCTGTTTTTT.